This TCR beta chain was sequenced in a study of glioma-infiltrating T cells. TCR alpha and beta CDR3 regions were amplified from RNA using iRepertoire nested multiplex PCR. Each CDR3 protein gets one entry after TCRdb re-called the multiplex PCR reads with MiXCR. The sample contains 150,000 to 200,000 distinct CDR3 sequences, around 40% of which appear only once. As regards this clonotype: Its target is not known.

Trimming took 5 bases from V and 1 from J, leaving 5 bases between them. Germline lookup yields CDR1 GTSNPN and CDR2 SVGIG (reference sequence). This CDR3 is built from 11 residues. Study-level findings and limits: Only very few CDR3 sequences appeared in both tissue and blood.

Sequenced: glioma tissue, nonneoplastic brain tissue, or PBMCs (not recorded which). This TCR was recovered from a human donor with low-grade glioma or glioblastoma, undergoing nonglioma brain surgery, or in good health (not recorded which). The J gene is TRBJ2-5, the V gene TRBV30; D unresolved. CDR3: CAWGLQETQYF. As DNA, the CDR3 is TGTGCCTGGGGGCTCCAAGAGACCCAGTACTTC.